This T cell receptor (beta chain) was observed in a study of T cell changes during pregnancy in multiple sclerosis. Some clones are missing from TCRdb's copy, which holds only in-frame ones; the method was immunoSEQ multiplex PCR. Among 48,000 or so clones listed, 85% to 95% were seen once. The sequence came from a female donor in good health, enrolled as a control in a pregnancy study. The sequencing here drew on CD4+ T cells from peripheral blood mononuclear cells, taken in the second trimester of pregnancy.

The CDR3 loop is CASSPGQDTEAFF. In DNA, the CDR3 is TGCGCCAGCAGCCCGGGACAGGACACTGAAGCTTTCTTT. This sequence joins TRBV5-1 and TRBJ1-1; the match to TRBD1 covers 8 bases. Germline CDR1 and CDR2: SGHRS and YFSETQ. CDR3 length: 13 residues. Trimming took 4 bases from V and 3 from J; bases not matched to a gene: 2.